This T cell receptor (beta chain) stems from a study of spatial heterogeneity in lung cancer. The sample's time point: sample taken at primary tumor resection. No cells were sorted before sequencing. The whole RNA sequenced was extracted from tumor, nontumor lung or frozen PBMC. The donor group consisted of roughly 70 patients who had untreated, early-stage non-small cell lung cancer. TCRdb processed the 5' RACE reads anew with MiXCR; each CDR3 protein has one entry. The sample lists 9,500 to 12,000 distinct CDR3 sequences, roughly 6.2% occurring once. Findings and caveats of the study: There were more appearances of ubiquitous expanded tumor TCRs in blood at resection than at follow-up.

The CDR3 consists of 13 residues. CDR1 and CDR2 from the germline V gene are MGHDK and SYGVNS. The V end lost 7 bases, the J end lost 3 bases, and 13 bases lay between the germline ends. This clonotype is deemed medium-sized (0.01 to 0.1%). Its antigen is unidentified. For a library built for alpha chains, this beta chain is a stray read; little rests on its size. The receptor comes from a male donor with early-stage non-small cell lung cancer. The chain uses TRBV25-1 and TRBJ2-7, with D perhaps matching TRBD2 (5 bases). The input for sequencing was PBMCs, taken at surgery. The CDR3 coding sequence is TGTGCCAGCACCCAGGCTGGAGGCTACGAGCAGTACTTC. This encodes CASTQAGGYEQYF.